These T cell receptor beta chains were read from a single sample in a study of T cells in Graves' hyperthyroidism and ophthalmopathy. MiXCR was run by TCRdb on the multiplex PCR reads, yielding one entry per CDR3 protein. The sample holds 620,000 or so distinct CDR3 sequences; roughly 14% are singletons and the top ten take around 12%. Sequencing was done on a sample of blood. The receptors derive from a woman in her forties or fifties with Graves' ophthalmopathy. CDR3s include the opening cysteine and the closing phenylalanine or tryptophan. The D gene is left open where the match is weak. Clone size is given for some rows only: seen once, a few or many times, or a class if the clone is expanded.

j_call clone_size d_call v_call cdr3_nt cdr3_aa
TRBJ1-1 many - TRBV5-6 TGTGCCAGCAGCTTGGCTACCCGACAGAACACTGAAGCTTTCTTT CASSLATRQNTEAFF
TRBJ2-5 many TRBD1 TRBV11-3 TGTGCCAGCAGCTTCGGACAGGGAGAGACCCAGTACTTC CASSFGQGETQYF
TRBJ2-1 many TRBD2 TRBV2 TGTGCCAGCAGTGAGAGTGCCGGGACTAGCGGATACAATGAGCAGTTCTTC CASSESAGTSGYNEQFF
TRBJ2-1 many TRBD1 TRBV28 TGTGCCAGCAGTCTCCGGGACAGGGGTCTGAATGAGCAGTTCTTC CASSLRDRGLNEQFF
TRBJ2-2 - TRBD2 TRBV28 TGTGCCAGCAGTTTAATCTTTGGACTAGCGGGAGTTAGCACCGGGGAGCTGTTTTTT CASSLIFGLAGVSTGELFF
TRBJ2-1 few TRBD2 TRBV29-1 TGCAGCGTTGGAGCGGGAGTCAATGAGCAGTTCTTC CSVGAGVNEQFF
TRBJ2-4 - TRBD2 TRBV6-2/TRBV6-3 TGTGCCAGCAGGGTGGGGCTAGCGGGCAAAAACATTCAGTACTTC CASRVGLAGKNIQYF
TRBJ1-6 - TRBD1 TRBV4-2 TGTGCCAGCAGCCAAGAGGGACAGGTTGGGCTCGTCACCAATTCACCCCTCCACTTT CASSQEGQVGLVTNSPLHF
TRBJ2-7 few - TRBV4-2 TGTGCCAGCAGCCAAGGTCTAGTTTTGTACGAGCAGTACTTC CASSQGLVLYEQYF
TRBJ1-1 many - TRBV28 TGTGCCAGCAGGGTTGGGTCGACTGAAGCTTTCTTT CASRVGSTEAFF
TRBJ1-1 many - TRBV3-1 TGTGCCAGCAGCCAAGATCCCACACTGGACACTGAAGCTTTCTTT CASSQDPTLDTEAFF
TRBJ2-3 - TRBD2 TRBV7-3 TGTGCCAGCAGCTCGACCCTAGCGGGGGGCACAGATACGCAGTATTTT CASSSTLAGGTDTQYF
TRBJ1-5 many - TRBV3-1 TGTGCCAGCAGCCCCGGACACGGCGAGCAGCCCCAGCATTTT CASSPGHGEQPQHF
TRBJ1-2 many - TRBV30 TGTGCCTGGAGTGTAAACCGACAGAGACCTAACTATGGCTACACCTTC CAWSVNRQRPNYGYTF
TRBJ2-7 few TRBD1 TRBV24-1 TGTGCCACCAGTGAAAACGGACCGACAGGGATCTACGAGCAGTACTTC CATSENGPTGIYEQYF